This T cell receptor beta chain is from a study of cytomegalovirus exposure and HLA in healthy donors. General study points: Cytomegalovirus association was assigned to more than 150 TCR beta chains. Another analysis was done later, and it associated around 15,000 TCR beta sequences with HLA alleles at 0.05 false discovery rate. Earlier analysis found most TCR beta V segments productive about 90% or about 30% of the time.

The PCR contained 60 Vbeta and 13 Jbeta primers. Method: immunoSEQ multiplex PCR; TCRdb's copy keeps in-frame clones and lacks some. This sample carries 95,000 to 100,000 clones, approximately 76% of them seen once, and the ten largest clones take 4.1%. J lost 5 bases, V lost 3 bases, and 7 bases had no gene match. Germline CDR1 reads ENHRY; CDR2 reads SYGVKD. This CDR3 has 15 residues. Concerning this clone itself: What it binds is not known.

The material sequenced was PBMCs. This clonotype originated in a man aged 35 to 55 in good health and CMV-seronegative. V gene TRBV10-3 combines with J gene TRBJ2-5; 9 bases map to TRBD2. The CDR3 nucleotides are TGTGCCATCAGTGATTCGCGGGGGGGTGGGGAGACCCAGTACTTC. Encoded protein: CAISDSRGGGETQYF.